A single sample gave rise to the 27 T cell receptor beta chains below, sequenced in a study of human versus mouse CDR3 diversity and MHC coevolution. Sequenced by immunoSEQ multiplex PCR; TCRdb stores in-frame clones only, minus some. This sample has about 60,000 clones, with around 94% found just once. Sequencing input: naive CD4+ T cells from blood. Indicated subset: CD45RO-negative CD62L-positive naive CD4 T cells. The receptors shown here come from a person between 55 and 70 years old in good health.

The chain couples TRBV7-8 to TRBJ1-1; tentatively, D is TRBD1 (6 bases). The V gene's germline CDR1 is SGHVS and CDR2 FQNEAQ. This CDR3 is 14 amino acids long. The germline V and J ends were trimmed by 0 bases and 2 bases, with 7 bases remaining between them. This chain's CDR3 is CASSLAGGNTEAFF. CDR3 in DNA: TGTGCCAGCAGCTTAGCAGGGGGAAACACTGAAGCTTTCTTT.

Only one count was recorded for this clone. CDR3 residues: CASSLGLADTEQYF. DNA of the CDR3: TGCGCCAGCAGCTTGGGCCTAGCGGATACAGAGCAGTACTTC. The J gene is TRBJ2-5, the V gene TRBV5-1; 7 nucleotides line up with TRBD2. This CDR3 comprises 14 residues. The V segment lost 0 bases and the J segment 11 bases; nucleotides outside the gene matches: 10. Germline V lookup: CDR1 SGHRS, CDR2 YFSETQ.

This CDR3 reads CASGRGSISGANVLTF. CDR3 sequence (DNA): TGTGCCTCGGGACGCGGGAGTATTTCTGGGGCCAACGTCCTGACTTTC. V gene TRBV15 combines with J gene TRBJ2-6; TRBD2 aligns across 7 bases. J lost 1 base, V lost 11 bases, and 11 bases had no gene match. The germline V gene encodes CDR1 LNHNV and CDR2 YYDKDF (reference sequence). This CDR3 comprises 16 residues.

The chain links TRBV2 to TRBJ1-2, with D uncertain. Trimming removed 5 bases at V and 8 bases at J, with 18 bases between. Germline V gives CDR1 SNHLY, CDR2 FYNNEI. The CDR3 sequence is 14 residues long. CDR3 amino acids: CASSPNRSLGGYTF. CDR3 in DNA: TGTGCCAGCAGTCCCAACCGTTCTTTGGGCGGCTACACCTTC.

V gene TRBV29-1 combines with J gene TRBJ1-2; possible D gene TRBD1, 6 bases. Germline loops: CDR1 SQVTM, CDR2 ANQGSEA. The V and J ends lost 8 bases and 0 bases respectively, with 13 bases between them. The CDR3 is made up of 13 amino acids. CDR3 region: CSSQDRANYGYTF. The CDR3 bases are TGCAGCTCACAGGACAGAGCTAACTATGGCTACACCTTC. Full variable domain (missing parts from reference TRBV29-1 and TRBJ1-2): SAVISQKPSRDICQRGTSLTIQCQVDSQVTMMFWYRQQPGQSLTLIATANQGSEATYESGFVIDKFPISRPNLTFSTLTVSNMSPEDSSIYLCSSQDRANYGYTFGSGTRLTVV.

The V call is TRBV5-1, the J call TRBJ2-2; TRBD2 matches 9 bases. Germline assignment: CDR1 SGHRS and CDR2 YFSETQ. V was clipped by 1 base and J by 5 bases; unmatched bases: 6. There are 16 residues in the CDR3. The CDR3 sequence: CASSLNLAGRTGELFF. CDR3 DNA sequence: TGCGCCAGCAGCTTGAACCTAGCGGGAAGGACCGGGGAGCTGTTTTTT.

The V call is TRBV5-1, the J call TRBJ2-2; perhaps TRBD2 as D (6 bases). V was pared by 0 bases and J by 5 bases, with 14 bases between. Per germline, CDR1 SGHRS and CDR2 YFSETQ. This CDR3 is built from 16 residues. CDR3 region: CASSLDGLRRTGELFF. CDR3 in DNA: TGCGCCAGCAGCTTGGATGGACTAAGGCGTACCGGGGAGCTGTTTTTT.

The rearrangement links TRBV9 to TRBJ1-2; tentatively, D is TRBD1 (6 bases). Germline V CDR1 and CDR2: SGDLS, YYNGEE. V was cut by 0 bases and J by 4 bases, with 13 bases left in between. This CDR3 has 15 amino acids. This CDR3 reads CASSVAGGVGYGYTF. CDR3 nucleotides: TGTGCCAGCAGCGTAGCGGGGGGCGTTGGCTATGGCTACACCTTC. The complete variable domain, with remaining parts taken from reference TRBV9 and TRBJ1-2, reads DSGVTQTPKHLITATGQRVTLRCSPRSGDLSVYWYQQSLDQGLQFLIQYYNGEERAKGNILERFSAQQFPDLHSELNLSSLELGDSALYFCASSVAGGVGYGYTFGSGTRLTVV.

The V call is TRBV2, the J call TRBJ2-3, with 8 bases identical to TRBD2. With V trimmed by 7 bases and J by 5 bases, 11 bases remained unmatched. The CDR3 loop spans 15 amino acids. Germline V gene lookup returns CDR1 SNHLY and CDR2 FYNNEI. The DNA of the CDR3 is TGTGCCAGCACTTTCGGGGGGGCCACTCTAGATACGCAGTATTTT. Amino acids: CASTFGGATLDTQYF. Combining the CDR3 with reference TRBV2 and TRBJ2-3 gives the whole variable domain EPEVTQTPSHQVTQMGQEVILRCVPISNHLYFYWYRQILGQKVEFLVSFYNNEISEKSEIFDDQFSVERPDGSNFTLKIRSTKLEDSAMYFCASTFGGATLDTQYFGPGTRLTVL.

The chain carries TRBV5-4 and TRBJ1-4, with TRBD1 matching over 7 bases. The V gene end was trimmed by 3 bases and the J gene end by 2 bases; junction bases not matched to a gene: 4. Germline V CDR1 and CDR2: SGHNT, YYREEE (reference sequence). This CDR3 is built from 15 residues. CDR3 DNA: TGTGCCAGCAGCTCCAGGGGGAGCACTAATGAAAAACTGTTTTTT. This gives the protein CASSSRGSTNEKLFF.

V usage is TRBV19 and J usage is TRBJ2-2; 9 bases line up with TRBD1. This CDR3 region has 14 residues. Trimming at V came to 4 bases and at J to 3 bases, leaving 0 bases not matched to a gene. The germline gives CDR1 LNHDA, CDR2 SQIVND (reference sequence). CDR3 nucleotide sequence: TGTGCCAGTAGTAGACAGGGGGACACCGGGGAGCTGTTTTTT. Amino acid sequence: CASSRQGDTGELFF.

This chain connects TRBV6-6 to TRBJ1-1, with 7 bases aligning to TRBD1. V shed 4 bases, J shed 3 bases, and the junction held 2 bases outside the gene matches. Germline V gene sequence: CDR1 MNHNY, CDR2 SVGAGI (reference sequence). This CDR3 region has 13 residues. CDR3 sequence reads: CASSSQGDTEAFF. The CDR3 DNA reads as TGTGCCAGCAGTTCTCAGGGGGACACTGAAGCTTTCTTT.

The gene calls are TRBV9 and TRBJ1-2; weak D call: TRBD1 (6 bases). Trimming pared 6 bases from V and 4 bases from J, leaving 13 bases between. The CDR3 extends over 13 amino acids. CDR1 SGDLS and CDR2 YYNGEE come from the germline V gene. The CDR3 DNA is TGTGCCAGCAACCCAGGGGTCGGCTATGGCTACACCTTC. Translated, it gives CASNPGVGYGYTF. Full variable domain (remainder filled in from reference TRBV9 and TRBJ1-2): DSGVTQTPKHLITATGQRVTLRCSPRSGDLSVYWYQQSLDQGLQFLIQYYNGEERAKGNILERFSAQQFPDLHSELNLSSLELGDSALYFCASNPGVGYGYTFGSGTRLTVV.

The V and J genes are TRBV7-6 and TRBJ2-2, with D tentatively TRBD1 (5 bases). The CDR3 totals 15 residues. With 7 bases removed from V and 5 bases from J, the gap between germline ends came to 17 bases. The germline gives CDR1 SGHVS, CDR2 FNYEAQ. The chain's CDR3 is CASTDQGSWTGELFF. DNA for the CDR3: TGTGCCAGCACCGATCAGGGCTCGTGGACCGGGGAGCTGTTTTTT.

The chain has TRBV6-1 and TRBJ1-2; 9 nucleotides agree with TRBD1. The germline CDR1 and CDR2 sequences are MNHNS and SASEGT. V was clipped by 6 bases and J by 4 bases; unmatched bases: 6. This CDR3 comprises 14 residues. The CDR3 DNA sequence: TGTGCCAGCAGGGACAGGGGAGTACTCTATGGCTACACCTTC. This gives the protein CASRDRGVLYGYTF.

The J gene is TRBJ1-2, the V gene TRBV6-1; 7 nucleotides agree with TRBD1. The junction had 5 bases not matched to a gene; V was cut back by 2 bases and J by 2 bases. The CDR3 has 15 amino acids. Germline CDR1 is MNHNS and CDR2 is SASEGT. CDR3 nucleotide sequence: TGTGCCAGCAGTGAAATAACAGGGGCAAACTATGGCTACACCTTC. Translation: CASSEITGANYGYTF.

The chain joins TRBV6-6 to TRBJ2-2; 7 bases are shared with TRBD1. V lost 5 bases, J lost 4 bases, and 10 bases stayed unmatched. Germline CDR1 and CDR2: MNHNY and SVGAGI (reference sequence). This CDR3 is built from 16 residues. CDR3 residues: CASSPNGTEFTGELFF. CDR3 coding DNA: TGTGCCAGCAGTCCCAATGGGACAGAGTTCACCGGGGAGCTGTTTTTT.

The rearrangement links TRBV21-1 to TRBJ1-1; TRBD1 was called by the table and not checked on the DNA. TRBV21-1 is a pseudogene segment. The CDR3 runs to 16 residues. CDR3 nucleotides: TGTGCCAGCAGCCGAGACAGGGGGCCCATGAACACTGAAGCTTTCTTT. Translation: CASSRDRGPMNTEAFF.

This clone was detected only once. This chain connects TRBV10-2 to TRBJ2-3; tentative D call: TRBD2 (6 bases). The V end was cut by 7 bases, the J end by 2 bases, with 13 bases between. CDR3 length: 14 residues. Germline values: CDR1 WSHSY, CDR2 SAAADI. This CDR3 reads CASKLAPTTDTQYF. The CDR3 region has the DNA TGCGCCAGCAAACTAGCCCCCACCACAGATACGCAGTATTTT.

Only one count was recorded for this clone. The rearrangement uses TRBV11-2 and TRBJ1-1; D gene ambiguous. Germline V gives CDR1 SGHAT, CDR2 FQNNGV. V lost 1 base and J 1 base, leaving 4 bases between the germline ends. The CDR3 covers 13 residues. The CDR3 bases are TGTGCCAGCAGCTTAGCAGAGAACACTGAAGCTTTCTTT. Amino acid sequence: CASSLAENTEAFF.

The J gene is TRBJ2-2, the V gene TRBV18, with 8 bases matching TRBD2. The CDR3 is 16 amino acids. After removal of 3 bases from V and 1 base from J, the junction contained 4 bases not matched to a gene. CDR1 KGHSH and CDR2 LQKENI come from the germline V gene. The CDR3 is CASSPERGLNTGELFF. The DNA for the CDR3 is TGTGCCAGCTCACCTGAGCGGGGGCTGAACACCGGGGAGCTGTTTTTT.

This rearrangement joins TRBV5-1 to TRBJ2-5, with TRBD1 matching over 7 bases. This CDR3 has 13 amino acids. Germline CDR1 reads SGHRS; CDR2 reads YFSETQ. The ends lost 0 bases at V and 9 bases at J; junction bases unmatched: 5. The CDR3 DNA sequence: TGCGCCAGCAGCTTGGAGGGGGCAGCGGCCCAGTACTTC. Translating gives CASSLEGAAAQYF.

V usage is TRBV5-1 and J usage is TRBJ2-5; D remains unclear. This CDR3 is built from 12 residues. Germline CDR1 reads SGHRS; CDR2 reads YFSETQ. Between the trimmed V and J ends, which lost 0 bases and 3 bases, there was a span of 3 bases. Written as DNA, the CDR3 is TGCGCCAGCAGCTTGGGCGAAGAGACCCAGTACTTC. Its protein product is CASSLGEETQYF.

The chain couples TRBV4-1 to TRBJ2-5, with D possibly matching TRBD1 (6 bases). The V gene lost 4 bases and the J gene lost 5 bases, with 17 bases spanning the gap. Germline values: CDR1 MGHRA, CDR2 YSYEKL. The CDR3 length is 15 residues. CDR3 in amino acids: CASSLDRDTQETQYF. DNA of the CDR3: TGCGCCAGCAGCCTCGATCGGGACACTCAGGAGACCCAGTACTTC.

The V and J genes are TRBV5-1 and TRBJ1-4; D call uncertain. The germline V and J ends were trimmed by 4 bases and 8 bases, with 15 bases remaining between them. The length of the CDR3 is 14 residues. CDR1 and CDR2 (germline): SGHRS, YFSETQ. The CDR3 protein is CASSLGRGTEKLFF. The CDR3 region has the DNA TGCGCCAGCAGCCTTGGGCGGGGTACGGAAAAACTGTTTTTT.

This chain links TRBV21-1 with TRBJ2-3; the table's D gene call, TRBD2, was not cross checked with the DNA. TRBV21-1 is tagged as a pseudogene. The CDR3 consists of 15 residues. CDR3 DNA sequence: TGTGCCAGCAGCTCTCTAAGCGGAAGCACAGATACGCAGTATTTT. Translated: CASSSLSGSTDTQYF.

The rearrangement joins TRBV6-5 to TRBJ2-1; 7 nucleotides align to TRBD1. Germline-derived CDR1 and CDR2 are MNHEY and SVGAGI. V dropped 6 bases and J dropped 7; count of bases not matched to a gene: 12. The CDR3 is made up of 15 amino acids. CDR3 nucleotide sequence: TGTGCCAGCAGCCCAGGGGGTGGGTTACGGAATGAGCAGTTCTTC. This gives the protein CASSPGGGLRNEQFF.